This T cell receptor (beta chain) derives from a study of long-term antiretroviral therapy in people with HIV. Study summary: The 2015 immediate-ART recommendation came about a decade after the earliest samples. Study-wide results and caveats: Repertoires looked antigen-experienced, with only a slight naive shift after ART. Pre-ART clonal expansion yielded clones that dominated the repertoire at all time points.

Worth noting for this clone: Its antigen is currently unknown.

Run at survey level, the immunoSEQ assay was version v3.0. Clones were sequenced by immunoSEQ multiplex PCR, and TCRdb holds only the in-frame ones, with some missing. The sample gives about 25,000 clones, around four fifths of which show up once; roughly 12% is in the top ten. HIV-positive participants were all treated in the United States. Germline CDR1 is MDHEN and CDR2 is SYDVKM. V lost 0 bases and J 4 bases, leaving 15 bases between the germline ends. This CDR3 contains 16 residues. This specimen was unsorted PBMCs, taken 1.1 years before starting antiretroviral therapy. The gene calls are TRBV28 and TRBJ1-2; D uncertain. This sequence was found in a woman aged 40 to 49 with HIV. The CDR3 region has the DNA TGTGCCAGCAGTTTATGGGCCGCGCAGGATCGCTATGGCTACACCTTC. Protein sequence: CASSLWAAQDRYGYTF.